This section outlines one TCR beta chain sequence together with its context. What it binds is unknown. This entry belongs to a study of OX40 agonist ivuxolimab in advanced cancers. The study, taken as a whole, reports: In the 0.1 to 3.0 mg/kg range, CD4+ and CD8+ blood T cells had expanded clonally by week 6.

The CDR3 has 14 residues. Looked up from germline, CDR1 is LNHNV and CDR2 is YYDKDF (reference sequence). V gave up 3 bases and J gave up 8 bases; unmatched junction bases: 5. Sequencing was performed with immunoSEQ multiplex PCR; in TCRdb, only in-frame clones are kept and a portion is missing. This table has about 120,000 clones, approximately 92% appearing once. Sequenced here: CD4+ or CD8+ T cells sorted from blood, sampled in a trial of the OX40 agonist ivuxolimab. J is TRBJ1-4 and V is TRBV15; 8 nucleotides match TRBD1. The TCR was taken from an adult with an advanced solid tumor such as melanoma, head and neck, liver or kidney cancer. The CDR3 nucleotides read TGTGCCACCAGCAGGGACAGGGCGGGCGAAAAACTGTTTTTT. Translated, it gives CATSRDRAGEKLFF.